The 16 T cell receptor beta chains reported below all come from one sample, sequenced in a study of shared clonotypes between healthy human individuals. Only in-frame clones appear in the TCRdb table, and some are missing; sequencing was by immunoSEQ multiplex PCR. Found here are millions of clones, roughly 94% of them singletons; the top ten hold 0.1% to 0.15%. The material sequenced was naive CD4+ T cells sorted from blood. The subset: CD45RA+ positively selected. These TCRs come from a man younger than 35 in good health.

The chain combines TRBV7-2 with TRBJ2-3; 11 bases line up with TRBD2. The CDR3 is made up of 16 amino acids. Trimming cost V 4 bases and J 1 base; bases outside gene matches: 4. Germline V gene sequence: CDR1 SGHTA, CDR2 FQGNSA. CDR3 loop: CASSSTSGSGTDTQYF. Written as DNA, the CDR3 is TGTGCCAGCAGCTCCACTAGCGGGAGTGGCACAGATACGCAGTATTTT. Looking up the rest from reference TRBV7-2 and TRBJ2-3 gives the full variable domain: GAGVSQSPSNKVTEKGKDVELRCDPISGHTALYWYRQSLGQGLEFLIYFQGNSAPDKSGLPSDRFSAERTGGSVSTLTIQRTQQEDSAVYLCASSSTSGSGTDTQYFGPGTRLTVL.

J is TRBJ2-3 and V is TRBV11-1; TRBD1 or TRBD2 may be the D gene (5 bases each). The germline CDR1 and CDR2 sequences are SGHAT and FQDESV (reference sequence). Trimming took 4 bases from V and 5 from J, leaving 22 bases between them. The CDR3 totals 17 residues. The CDR3 reads CASSSGGWDGKRDTQYF. CDR3 in DNA: TGTGCCAGCAGCTCGGGCGGGTGGGACGGGAAGAGAGATACGCAGTATTTT.

The V and J genes are TRBV30 and TRBJ1-6; D possibly corresponds to TRBD1 (6 bases). CDR3 length: 18 residues. V lost 2 bases to trimming and J lost 0 bases, with 17 bases between them. From germline, CDR1 is GTSNPN and CDR2 SVGIG (reference sequence). The CDR3 region has the DNA TGTGCCTGGAGTACCGGGGGCGGCATGAGCTCCTATAATTCACCCCTCCACTTT. Translated, it gives CAWSTGGGMSSYNSPLHF.

This sequence joins TRBV10-3 and TRBJ2-3; D unresolved. Germline V gives CDR1 ENHRY, CDR2 SYGVKD. Trimming removed 3 bases at V and 0 bases at J, with 7 bases between. The CDR3 totals 14 residues. This CDR3 is CAISDDRSTDTQYF. As DNA, the CDR3 is TGTGCCATCAGTGACGACCGCAGCACAGATACGCAGTATTTT.

This chain connects TRBV5-1 to TRBJ2-2; TRBD1 matches at 9 bases. V trimming: 4 bases; J trimming: 3 bases; junction bases outside the gene matches: 7. The CDR3 covers 16 residues. The germline CDR1 and CDR2 sequences are SGHRS and YFSETQ. The DNA of the CDR3 is TGCGCCAGCAGCCCGAGACAGGGGGTGGACACCGGGGAGCTGTTTTTT. It yields the protein CASSPRQGVDTGELFF.

The V call is TRBV29-1, the J call TRBJ1-4; tentative D call: TRBD1 (5 bases). The CDR3 sequence is 11 residues long. Germline values: CDR1 SQVTM, CDR2 ANQGSEA. V was shortened by 4 bases and J by 10 bases, with 10 bases between the two germline ends. The CDR3 DNA sequence: TGCAGCGTTGTAAGGGGCGGAAAACTGTTTTTT. Its translation is CSVVRGGKLFF.

V is TRBV11-3 and J is TRBJ2-7, with D possibly being TRBD2 (6 bases). Trimming pared 0 bases from V and 5 bases from J, leaving 14 bases between. The CDR3 is made up of 15 amino acids. The germline V gene has CDR1 SGHNT and CDR2 YENEEA. DNA of the CDR3: TGTGCCAGCAGCTTAGATCTTGGAGGGTCTAACGAGCAGTACTTC. Its translation is CASSLDLGGSNEQYF.

The chain couples TRBV5-1 to TRBJ2-1; D is uncertain. Germline-derived CDR1 and CDR2 are SGHRS and YFSETQ. The CDR3 is made up of 17 amino acids. Deletions cut 4 bases from V and 4 bases from J, with 21 bases between. In DNA, the CDR3 is TGCGCCAGCAGCCCGCCGGTCCAAAGTACAAGGTACAATGAGCAGTTCTTC. Its translation is CASSPPVQSTRYNEQFF.

The chain joins TRBV28 to TRBJ2-1; D may be TRBD1 (6 bases). This CDR3 has 14 amino acids. V shed 8 bases and J shed 4 bases, with 15 bases lying between them. Germline V gives CDR1 MDHEN, CDR2 SYDVKM. The CDR3 here is CASCDRTEYNEQFF. The CDR3, as DNA: TGTGCCAGCTGCGACCGGACAGAGTACAATGAGCAGTTCTTC.

The rearrangement uses TRBV11-3 and TRBJ2-1; D possibly corresponds to TRBD1 (6 bases). The CDR3 is 14 amino acids. Trimming removed 2 bases from V and 9 bases from J, with 14 bases in between. Germline-derived CDR1 and CDR2 are SGHNT and YENEEA. The CDR3 spells CASSLTQGFGEQFF. As DNA, the CDR3 is TGTGCCAGCAGCTTAACACAGGGTTTTGGTGAGCAGTTCTTC.

V gene TRBV5-1 combines with J gene TRBJ2-3; D possibly corresponds to TRBD1 (5 bases). The V gene lost 0 bases and the J gene lost 2 bases, with 19 bases spanning the gap. The CDR3 totals 18 residues. Germline CDR1 is SGHRS and CDR2 is YFSETQ. CDR3 sequence: CASSLALTAGQSTDTQYF. CDR3 bases: TGCGCCAGCAGCTTGGCCCTCACAGCAGGGCAGTCCACAGATACGCAGTATTTT.

The count of this clone is one. This specimen includes other DNA sequences encoding the same CDR3. The gene calls are TRBV19 and TRBJ1-5; tentatively, D is TRBD1 (6 bases). V was pared by 4 bases and J by 0 bases, with 7 bases between. The CDR3 sequence is 14 residues long. The germline V gene encodes CDR1 LNHDA and CDR2 SQIVND (reference sequence). Here the CDR3 reads CASSTQGSNQPQHF. The CDR3 nucleotides read TGTGCCAGTAGTACACAGGGTAGCAATCAGCCCCAGCATTTT.

V usage is TRBV27 and J usage is TRBJ2-7; 7 nucleotides align to TRBD2. The V segment lost 6 bases and the J segment 0 bases; nucleotides outside the gene matches: 5. CDR3 length equals 14 residues. Germline CDR1 MNHEY, CDR2 SMNVEV (reference sequence). CDR3 nucleotides: TGTGCCAGCAGGGGGGGACTACCCTCCTACGAGCAGTACTTC. Translated: CASRGGLPSYEQYF.

This chain joins TRBV5-6 and TRBJ1-6; no reliable D call. Per the germline V gene, CDR1 is SGHDT and CDR2 is YYEEEE. The CDR3 consists of 17 residues. Deletions cut 0 bases from V and 0 bases from J, with 10 bases between. The CDR3 coding sequence is TGTGCCAGCAGCTTGGCTCGGGTGAGCTCCTATAATTCACCCCTCCACTTT. It yields the protein CASSLARVSSYNSPLHF.

The chain joins TRBV19 to TRBJ2-3, with TRBD1 matching 7 bases. Unmatched junction bases numbered 5, after V lost 3 bases and J lost 2 bases. CDR3 length: 15 amino acids. Germline V gene lookup returns CDR1 LNHDA and CDR2 SQIVND (reference sequence). CDR3 DNA sequence: TGTGCCAGTAGTATTTGGGACAGAGCCACAGATACGCAGTATTTT. This codes for CASSIWDRATDTQYF.

This chain joins TRBV4-1 and TRBJ2-7, with no clear D. V dropped 1 base and J dropped 9 bases, with 7 bases sitting between them. Germline V gives CDR1 MGHRA, CDR2 YSYEKL. This CDR3 spans 11 amino acids. The chain's CDR3 is CASSQGSWQYF. The CDR3 region has the DNA TGCGCCAGCAGCCAAGGAAGCTGGCAGTACTTC.